These T cell receptor beta chains were read from a single sample in a study of blood T cell repertoires in COVID-19. Only in-frame clones appear in the TCRdb table, and some are missing; sequencing was by immunoSEQ multiplex PCR. The sample yields about 430,000 clones, over 75% seen once. The sample comprised PBMCs or T cells enriched from blood (not recorded which). These receptors were collected from a woman aged 18 to 35 who had been exposed to COVID-19. The CDR3 runs from the conserved cysteine through the conserved F or W. Fields, in order: J gene, V gene, CDR3 length, CDR3 protein.

TRBJ1-1 TRBV29-1 13 CSVELADHTEAFF
TRBJ1-6 TRBV11-2 14 CASSLRQGNSPLHF
TRBJ2-7 TRBV19 14 CASSRNGEIHEQYF
TRBJ2-1 TRBV4-2 13 CASSQGAGLEWFF
TRBJ1-1 TRBV6-2/TRBV6-3 14 CASSFAGDGAEAFF
TRBJ2-1 TRBV13 15 CASSLRSAGPVAQFF
TRBJ2-7 TRBV5-4 19 CASPSGPLLSTGTDYEQYF
TRBJ2-7 TRBV6-5 13 CASRRTSFNEQYF
TRBJ2-1 TRBV18 17 CASSPPGLAGGPNEQFF
TRBJ1-1 TRBV7-3 13 CASSPSSGWPAFF
TRBJ2-2 TRBV29-1 13 CSVRTENTGELFF
TRBJ2-3 TRBV24-1 16 CATSDPDRGNTDTQYF
TRBJ2-7 TRBV5-1 13 CASGSGYSYEQYF
TRBJ1-1 TRBV6-5 15 CASSFDRRPNTEAFF
TRBJ2-7 TRBV27 12 CAIGRGVYEQYF
TRBJ2-2 TRBV6-5 15 CASSYFEWEGGELFF
TRBJ1-1 TRBV11-1 13 CASSRTENTEAFF
TRBJ2-2 TRBV15 15 CATSRAVAGGGELFF
TRBJ2-5 TRBV6-2/TRBV6-3 11 CASSYGGAQYF
TRBJ2-7 TRBV19 13 CASSIGRAYEQYF
TRBJ2-2 TRBV29-1 13 CSVVGGVYGELFF
TRBJ2-7 TRBV27 15 CASSLSLPGTYEQYF
TRBJ2-2 TRBV4-1 17 CASSQELGQGRAGELFF
TRBJ2-3 TRBV29-1 16 CSVVGGSDRDTDTQYF
TRBJ2-7 TRBV4-1 14 CASSQGVGVYEQYF
TRBJ1-5 TRBV5-5 13 CASSGVTNQPQHF
TRBJ1-2 TRBV27 15 CASSLTIQGNYGYTF
TRBJ2-7 TRBV29-1 15 CSVEGELDNPHEQYF
TRBJ2-3 TRBV5-1 15 CASSLPTAGGDTQYF
TRBJ1-3 TRBV7-2 16 CASSFTGGSSGNTIYF
TRBJ1-6 TRBV10-1 13 CASSEGGSSPLHF
TRBJ1-2 TRBV28 13 CASSQGANYGYTF
TRBJ2-1 TRBV19 16 CASSIDSLSSYNEQFF
TRBJ2-4 TRBV7-2 14 CASSLEGTKNIQYF
TRBJ1-6 TRBV7-2 14 CASTRQGTNSPLHF
TRBJ2-7 TRBV28 16 CASTSAGTGGTYEQYF
TRBJ1-6 TRBV28 15 CASSLSRVGNSPLHF
TRBJ1-1 TRBV6-2/TRBV6-3 14 CASSYEEVGTEAFF
TRBJ1-5 TRBV6-6 15 CASSYGGRQGQPQHF
TRBJ2-7 TRBV28 14 CASDSGTGSYEQYF
TRBJ2-7 TRBV29-1 12 CSVEDEGGEQYF
TRBJ1-1 TRBV25-1 15 CASSGTGQRRTEAFF